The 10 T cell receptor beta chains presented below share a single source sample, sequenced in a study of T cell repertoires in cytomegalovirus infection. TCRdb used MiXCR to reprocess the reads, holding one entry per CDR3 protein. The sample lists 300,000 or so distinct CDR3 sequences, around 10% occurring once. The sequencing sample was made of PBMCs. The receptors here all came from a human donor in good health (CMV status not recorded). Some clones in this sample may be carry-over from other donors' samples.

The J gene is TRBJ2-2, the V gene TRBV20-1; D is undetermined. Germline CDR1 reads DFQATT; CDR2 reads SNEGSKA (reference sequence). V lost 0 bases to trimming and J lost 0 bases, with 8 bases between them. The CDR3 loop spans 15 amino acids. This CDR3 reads CSARDRFANTGELFF. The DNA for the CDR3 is TGCAGTGCTAGAGATCGATTCGCGAACACCGGGGAGCTGTTTTTT.

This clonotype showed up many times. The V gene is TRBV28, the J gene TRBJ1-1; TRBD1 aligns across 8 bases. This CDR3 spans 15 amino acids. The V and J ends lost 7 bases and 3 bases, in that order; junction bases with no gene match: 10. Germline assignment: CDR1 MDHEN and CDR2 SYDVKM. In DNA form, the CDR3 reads TGTGCCAGCAATCCTAGAACAGGGGGGGACACTGAAGCTTTCTTT. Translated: CASNPRTGGDTEAFF.

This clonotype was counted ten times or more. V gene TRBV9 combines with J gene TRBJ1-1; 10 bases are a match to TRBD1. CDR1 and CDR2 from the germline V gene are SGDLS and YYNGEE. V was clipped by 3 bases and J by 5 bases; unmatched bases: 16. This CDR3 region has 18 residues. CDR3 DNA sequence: TGTGCCAGCAGCGATGGGACAGGGGCCGCTCGATCGGGTACTGAAGCTTTCTTT. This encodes CASSDGTGAARSGTEAFF. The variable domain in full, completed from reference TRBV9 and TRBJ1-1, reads DSGVTQTPKHLITATGQRVTLRCSPRSGDLSVYWYQQSLDQGLQFLIQYYNGEERAKGNILERFSAQQFPDLHSELNLSSLELGDSALYFCASSDGTGAARSGTEAFFGQGTRLTVV.

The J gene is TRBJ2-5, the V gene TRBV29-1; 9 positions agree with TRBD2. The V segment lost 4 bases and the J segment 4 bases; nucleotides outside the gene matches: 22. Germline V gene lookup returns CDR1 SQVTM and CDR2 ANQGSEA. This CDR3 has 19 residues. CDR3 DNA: TGCAGCGTTGCCGCGCCCCAGGAATACTTCTTGACTAGCGGAGAGACCCAGTACTTC. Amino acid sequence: CSVAAPQEYFLTSGETQYF. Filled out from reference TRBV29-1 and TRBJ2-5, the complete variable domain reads SAVISQKPSRDICQRGTSLTIQCQVDSQVTMMFWYRQQPGQSLTLIATANQGSEATYESGFVIDKFPISRPNLTFSTLTVSNMSPEDSSIYLCSVAAPQEYFLTSGETQYFGPGTRLLVL.

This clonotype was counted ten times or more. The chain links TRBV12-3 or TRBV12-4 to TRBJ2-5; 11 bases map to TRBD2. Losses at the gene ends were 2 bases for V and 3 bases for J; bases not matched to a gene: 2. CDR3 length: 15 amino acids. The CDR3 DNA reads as TGTGCCAGCAGTTTACTAGCGGGAGGAAAAGAGACCCAGTACTTC. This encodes CASSLLAGGKETQYF.

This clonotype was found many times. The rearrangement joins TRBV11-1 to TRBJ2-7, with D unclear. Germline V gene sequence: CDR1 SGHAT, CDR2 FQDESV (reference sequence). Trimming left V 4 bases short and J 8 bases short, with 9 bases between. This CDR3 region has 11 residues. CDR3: CASSSGPKQYF. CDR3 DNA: TGTGCCAGCAGCTCTGGCCCCAAGCAGTACTTC.

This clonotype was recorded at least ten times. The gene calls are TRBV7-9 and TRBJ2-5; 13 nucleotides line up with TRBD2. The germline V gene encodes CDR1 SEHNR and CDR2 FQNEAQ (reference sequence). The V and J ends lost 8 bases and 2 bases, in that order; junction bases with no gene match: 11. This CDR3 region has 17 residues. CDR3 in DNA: TGTGCCAGCTTTACCTCTGGACTAGCGGGGGATCAAGAGACCCAGTACTTC. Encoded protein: CASFTSGLAGDQETQYF.

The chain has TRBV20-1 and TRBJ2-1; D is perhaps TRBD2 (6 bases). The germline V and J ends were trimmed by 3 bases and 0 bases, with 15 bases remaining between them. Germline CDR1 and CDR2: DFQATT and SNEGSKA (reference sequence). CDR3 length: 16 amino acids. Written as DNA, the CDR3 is TGCAGTGCTAGTCGAGTCGGGCGGGGCTCCTACAATGAGCAGTTCTTC. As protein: CSASRVGRGSYNEQFF.

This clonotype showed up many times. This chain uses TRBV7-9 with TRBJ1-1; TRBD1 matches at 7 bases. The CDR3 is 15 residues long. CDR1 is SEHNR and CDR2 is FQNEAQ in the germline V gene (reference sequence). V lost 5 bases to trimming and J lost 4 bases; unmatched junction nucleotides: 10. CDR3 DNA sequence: TGTGCCAGCAGCGCCCAGACAGGGCTCGGCACTGAAGCTTTCTTT. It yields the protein CASSAQTGLGTEAFF.

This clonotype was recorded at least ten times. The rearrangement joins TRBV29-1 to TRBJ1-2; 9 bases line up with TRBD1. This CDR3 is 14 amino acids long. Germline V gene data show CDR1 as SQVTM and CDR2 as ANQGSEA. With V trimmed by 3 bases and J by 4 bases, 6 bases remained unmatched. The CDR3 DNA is TGCAGCGTTGATCAAATGACAGGGGGCTATGGCTACACCTTC. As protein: CSVDQMTGGYGYTF.